The clone carrying this T cell receptor beta chain was counted a few times. Its antigen is unidentified. A read error may account for a junction end that differs from germline. CDR3 length equals 15 residues. The germline gives CDR1 SNHLY, CDR2 FYNNEI. This entry is derived from a study of blood T cells in healthy people across ages. Overall study results and limits: The CMV status of each donor remained undetermined, and this could have confounded shifts in expanded clonotypes.

A second PCR, run for about 6 to 12 cycles, used a sample-barcoded 5' primer plus a J-beta primer mix. TCRdb fed the 5' RACE reads into MiXCR, producing one record per CDR3 protein. Of some 1.5 million distinct CDR3 sequences in the sample, 28% were seen once. The sequence came from a woman aged 25 to 45 in good health. The chain couples TRBV2 to TRBJ1-2; D is uncertain. The sample comprised blood. CDR3 coding DNA: TGTGCCAGCAGAGAAGGAGGTGTATCAGCCTATGGCTACACCTTC. Protein sequence: CASREGGVSAYGYTF.